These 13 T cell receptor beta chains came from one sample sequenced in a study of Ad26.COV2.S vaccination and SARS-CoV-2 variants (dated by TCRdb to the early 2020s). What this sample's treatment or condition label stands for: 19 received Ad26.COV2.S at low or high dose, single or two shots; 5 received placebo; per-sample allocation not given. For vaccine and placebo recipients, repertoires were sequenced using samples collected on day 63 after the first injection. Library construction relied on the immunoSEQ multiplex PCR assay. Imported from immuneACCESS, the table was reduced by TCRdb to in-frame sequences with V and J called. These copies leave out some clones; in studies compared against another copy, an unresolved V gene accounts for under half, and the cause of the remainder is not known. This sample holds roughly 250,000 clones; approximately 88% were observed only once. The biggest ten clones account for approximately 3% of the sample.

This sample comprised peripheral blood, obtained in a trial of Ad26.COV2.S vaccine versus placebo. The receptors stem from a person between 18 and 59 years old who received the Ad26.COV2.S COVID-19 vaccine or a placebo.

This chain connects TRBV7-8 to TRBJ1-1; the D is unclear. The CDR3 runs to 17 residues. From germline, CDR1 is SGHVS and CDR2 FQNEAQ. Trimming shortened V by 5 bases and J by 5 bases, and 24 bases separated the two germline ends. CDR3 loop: CASSVRAAMAGETEAFF. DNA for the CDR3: TGTGCCAGCAGCGTCCGGGCCGCAATGGCCGGCGAGACTGAAGCTTTCTTT.

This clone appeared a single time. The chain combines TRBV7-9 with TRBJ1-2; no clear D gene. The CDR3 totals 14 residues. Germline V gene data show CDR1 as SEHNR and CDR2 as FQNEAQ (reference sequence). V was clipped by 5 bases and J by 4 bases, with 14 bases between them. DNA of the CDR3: TGTGCCAGCAGCCCCACGACGGGGATCTATGGCTACACCTTC. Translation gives CASSPTTGIYGYTF.

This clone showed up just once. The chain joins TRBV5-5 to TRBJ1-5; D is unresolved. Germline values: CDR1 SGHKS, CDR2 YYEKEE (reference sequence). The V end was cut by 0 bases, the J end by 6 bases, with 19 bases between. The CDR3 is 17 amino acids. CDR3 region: CASSLVPVPKAGQPQHF. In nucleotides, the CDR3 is TGTGCCAGCAGCTTGGTCCCGGTGCCCAAGGCGGGTCAGCCCCAGCATTTT. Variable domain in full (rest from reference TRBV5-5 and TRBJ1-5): DAGVTQSPTHLIKTRGQQVTLRCSPISGHKSVSWYQQVLGQGPQFIFQYYEKEERGRGNFPDRFSARQFPNYSSELNVNALLLGDSALYLCASSLVPVPKAGQPQHFGDGTRLSIL.

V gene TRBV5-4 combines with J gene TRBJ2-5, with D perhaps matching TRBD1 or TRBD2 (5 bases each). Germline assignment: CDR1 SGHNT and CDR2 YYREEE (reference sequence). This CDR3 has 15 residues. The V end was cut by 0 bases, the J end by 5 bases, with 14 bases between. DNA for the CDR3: TGTGCCAGCAGCTTGGCTGGGGGAATCTGGGAGACCCAGTACTTC. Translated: CASSLAGGIWETQYF.

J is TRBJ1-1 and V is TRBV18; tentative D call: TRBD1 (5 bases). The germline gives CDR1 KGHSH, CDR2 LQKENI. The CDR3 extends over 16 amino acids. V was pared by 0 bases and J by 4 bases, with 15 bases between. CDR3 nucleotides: TGTGCCAGCTCACCACCGGGGCAGGTCGGGGGCACTGAAGCTTTCTTT. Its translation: CASSPPGQVGGTEAFF.

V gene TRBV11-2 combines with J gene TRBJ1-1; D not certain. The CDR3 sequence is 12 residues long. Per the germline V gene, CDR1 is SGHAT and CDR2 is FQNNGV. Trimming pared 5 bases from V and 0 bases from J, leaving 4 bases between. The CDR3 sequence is CASSHLNTEAFF. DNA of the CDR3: TGTGCCAGCAGCCATCTGAACACTGAAGCTTTCTTT.

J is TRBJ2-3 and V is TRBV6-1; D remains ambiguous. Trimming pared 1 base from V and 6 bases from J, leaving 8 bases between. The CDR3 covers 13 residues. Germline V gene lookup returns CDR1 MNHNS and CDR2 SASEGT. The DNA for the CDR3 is TGTGCCAGCAGTGAAGTGAACGCGGATACGCAGTATTTT. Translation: CASSEVNADTQYF.

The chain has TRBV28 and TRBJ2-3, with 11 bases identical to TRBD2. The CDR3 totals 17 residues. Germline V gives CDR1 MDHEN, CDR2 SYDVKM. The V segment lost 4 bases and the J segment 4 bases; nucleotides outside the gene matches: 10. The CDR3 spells CASSSRYRLAGPDTQYF. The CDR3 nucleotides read TGTGCCAGCAGTTCGAGATATAGACTAGCGGGACCAGATACGCAGTATTTT.

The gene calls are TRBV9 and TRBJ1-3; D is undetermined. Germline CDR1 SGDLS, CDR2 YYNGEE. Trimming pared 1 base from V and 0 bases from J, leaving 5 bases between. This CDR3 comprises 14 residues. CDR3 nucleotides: TGTGCCAGCAGCGTACACTACTCTGGAAACACCATATATTTT. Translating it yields CASSVHYSGNTIYF.

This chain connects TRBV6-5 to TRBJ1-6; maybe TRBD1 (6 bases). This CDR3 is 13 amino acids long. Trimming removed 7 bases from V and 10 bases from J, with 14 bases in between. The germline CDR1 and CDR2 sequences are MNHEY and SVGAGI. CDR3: CASTSNRDSPLHF. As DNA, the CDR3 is TGTGCCAGCACTTCCAACAGGGACTCACCCCTCCACTTT.

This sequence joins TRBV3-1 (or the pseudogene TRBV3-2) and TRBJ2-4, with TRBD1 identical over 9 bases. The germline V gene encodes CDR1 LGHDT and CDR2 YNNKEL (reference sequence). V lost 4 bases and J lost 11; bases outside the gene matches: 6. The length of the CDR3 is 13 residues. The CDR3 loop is CASSPGTGIVQYF. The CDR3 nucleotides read TGTGCCAGCAGCCCCGGGACAGGGATAGTTCAGTACTTC.

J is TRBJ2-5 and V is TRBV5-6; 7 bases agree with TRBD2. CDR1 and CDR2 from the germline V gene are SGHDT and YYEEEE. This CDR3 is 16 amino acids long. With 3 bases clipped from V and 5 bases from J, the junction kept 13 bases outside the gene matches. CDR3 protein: CASSYAGVGRFETQYF. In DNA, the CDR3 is TGTGCCAGCAGCTATGCGGGGGTGGGGCGCTTTGAGACCCAGTACTTC.

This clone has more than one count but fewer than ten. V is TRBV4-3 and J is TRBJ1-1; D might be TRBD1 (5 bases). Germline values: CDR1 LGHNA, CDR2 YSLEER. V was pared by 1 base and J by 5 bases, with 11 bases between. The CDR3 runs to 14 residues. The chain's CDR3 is CASSQVRGRTEAFF. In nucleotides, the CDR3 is TGCGCCAGCAGCCAAGTCCGGGGCCGGACTGAAGCTTTCTTT.